The 26 T cell receptor beta chains given below trace back to one sample, sequenced in a study of blood T cell repertoires in COVID-19. Produced via immunoSEQ multiplex PCR; TCRdb's table is partial and in-frame only. The sample consists of 250,000 to 350,000 clones, roughly 85% of them appearing once. The sample taken for sequencing was PBMCs or T cells enriched from blood (not recorded which). These receptor sequences come from a woman aged 30 to 39 who had recovered from COVID-19.

This rearrangement joins TRBV11-2 to TRBJ1-5; D is possibly TRBD1 (6 bases). The V gene's germline CDR1 is SGHAT and CDR2 FQNNGV. The CDR3 is 15 amino acids. V dropped 4 bases and J dropped 0 bases, with 10 bases sitting between them. CDR3 residues: CASSSDSNSNQPQHF. In DNA, the CDR3 is TGTGCCAGCAGCTCGGACAGCAATAGCAATCAGCCCCAGCATTTT.

The genes are TRBV7-6 and TRBJ1-1; D perhaps matches TRBD1 (5 bases). V was trimmed by 3 bases and J by 4 bases, leaving 9 bases between them. This CDR3 spans 13 amino acids. Germline loops: CDR1 SGHVS, CDR2 FNYEAQ. This chain's CDR3 is CASSFGGGTEAFF. The CDR3, as DNA: TGTGCCAGCAGCTTCGGCGGGGGCACTGAAGCTTTCTTT.

The chain uses TRBV5-6 and TRBJ2-7, with a weak D call TRBD2 (6 bases). Trimming stripped 3 bases from V and 5 bases from J, with 18 bases between. The CDR3 runs 15 residues. Germline V gene sequence: CDR1 SGHDT, CDR2 YYEEEE. The CDR3 sequence is CASSSDHSEGNEQYF. The CDR3 nucleotides are TGTGCCAGCAGCTCTGATCACTCGGAGGGGAACGAGCAGTACTTC.

This chain connects TRBV5-1 to TRBJ2-1; D gene ambiguous. Germline V gene lookup returns CDR1 SGHRS and CDR2 YFSETQ. The CDR3 is 15 residues long. V was pared by 4 bases and J by 8 bases, with 19 bases between. The CDR3 spells CASSPESSLNHEQFF. The CDR3, as DNA: TGCGCCAGCAGCCCGGAGAGTAGTCTAAACCATGAGCAGTTCTTC.

The chain joins TRBV14 to TRBJ1-4; perhaps TRBD1 as D (5 bases). The length of the CDR3 is 14 residues. CDR1 and CDR2 from the germline V gene are SGHDN and FVKESK. V was pared by 4 bases and J by 3 bases, with 9 bases between. The chain's CDR3 is CASSPRQSNEKLFF. In DNA, the CDR3 is TGTGCCAGCAGCCCAAGACAGTCTAATGAAAAACTGTTTTTT.

Of note for this clone: Other DNA sequences from this sample encode an identical CDR3 as well. V gene TRBV7-2 combines with J gene TRBJ2-1; a weak D match, TRBD2 (5 bases). Looked up from germline, CDR1 is SGHTA and CDR2 is FQGNSA. The CDR3 is 13 residues long. Deletions cut 0 bases from V and 5 bases from J, with 5 bases between. CDR3 bases: TGTGCCAGCAGCTTAGCGCGGGACAATGAGCAGTTCTTC. Protein product: CASSLARDNEQFF.

J is TRBJ1-1 and V is TRBV7-7; D is possibly TRBD1 (5 bases). CDR1 and CDR2 (germline): SSHAT, FNYEAQ (reference sequence). The CDR3 is made up of 14 amino acids. The V end lost 7 bases, the J end lost 5 bases, and 17 bases lay between the germline ends. CDR3: CASTRWGAGTEAFF. The CDR3 coding sequence is TGTGCCAGCACCCGCTGGGGCGCGGGAACTGAAGCTTTCTTT.

The chain recombines TRBV3-1 (or the pseudogene TRBV3-2) with TRBJ1-2, with D hard to call. The V end was cut by 4 bases, the J end by 8 bases, with 8 bases between. Germline V gene sequence: CDR1 LGHDT, CDR2 YNNKEL (reference sequence). The CDR3 is 11 amino acids. The CDR3 DNA sequence: TGTGCCAGCAGCCGCGGCGGGGGCTACACCTTC. Translating it yields CASSRGGGYTF.

The V call is TRBV2, the J call TRBJ1-5; weak D call: TRBD1 (6 bases). Germline V CDR1 and CDR2: SNHLY, FYNNEI. Trimming took 8 bases from V and 3 from J, leaving 11 bases between them. This CDR3 contains 13 residues. The CDR3 DNA follows: TGTGCCAGCGGGACACACGTCAATCAGCCCCAGCATTTT. This gives the protein CASGTHVNQPQHF.

This chain links TRBV20-1 with TRBJ2-7; D remains ambiguous. Trimming took 3 bases from V and 0 from J, leaving 9 bases between them. CDR3 length: 13 residues. From germline, CDR1 is DFQATT and CDR2 SNEGSKA (reference sequence). CDR3 DNA: TGCAGTGCTAGTGGGCGGAACTCCTACGAGCAGTACTTC. This gives the protein CSASGRNSYEQYF.

The chain links TRBV3-1 (or the pseudogene TRBV3-2) to TRBJ1-2; D possibly corresponds to TRBD1 (5 bases). In germline, CDR1 is LGHDT, CDR2 YNNKEL (reference sequence). The ends were cut back, 0 bases at V and 7 bases at J, with 6 bases in the middle. The CDR3 runs 12 residues. The CDR3 loop reads CASSQDRGGYTF. In DNA form, the CDR3 reads TGTGCCAGCAGCCAAGATAGGGGTGGCTACACCTTC.

The J gene is TRBJ1-4, the V gene TRBV28; D might be TRBD1 (5 bases). Trimming stripped 8 bases from V and 0 bases from J, with 13 bases between. CDR1 is MDHEN, CDR2 SYDVKM, per germline. This CDR3 has 15 amino acids. In DNA form, the CDR3 reads TGTGCCAGCTTATCGGGGGGAGCAACTAATGAAAAACTGTTTTTT. Its protein is CASLSGGATNEKLFF. The whole variable domain, remainder taken from reference TRBV28 and TRBJ1-4, is DVKVTQSSRYLVKRTGEKVFLECVQDMDHENMFWYRQDPGLGLRLIYFSYDVKMKEKGDIPEGYSVSREKKERFSLILESASTNQTSMYLCASLSGGATNEKLFFGSGTQLSVL.

V usage is TRBV5-1 and J usage is TRBJ2-1; the match to TRBD2 covers 10 bases. CDR3 length: 18 amino acids. The junction had 10 bases not matched to a gene; V was cut back by 2 bases and J by 2 bases. Germline V gives CDR1 SGHRS, CDR2 YFSETQ. The DNA for the CDR3 is TGCGCCAGCAGCTTAGGCACCTCTAGCGGGAGACCCTACAATGAGCAGTTCTTC. This gives the protein CASSLGTSSGRPYNEQFF.

V gene TRBV4-2 combines with J gene TRBJ2-1; 9 bases align to TRBD1. The CDR3 has 15 residues. Germline V gene sequence: CDR1 LGHNA, CDR2 YNFKEQ. Losses at the gene ends were 4 bases for V and 3 bases for J; bases not matched to a gene: 4. The DNA of the CDR3 is TGTGCCAGCAGCCCTGACAGGGGGTACTACAATGAGCAGTTCTTC. This codes for CASSPDRGYYNEQFF.

This clone is a singleton in its sample. Other DNA sequences in the sample encode the same CDR3. The rearrangement joins TRBV30 to TRBJ1-5; possibly TRBD1 for D (6 bases). The germline V gene encodes CDR1 GTSNPN and CDR2 SVGIG (reference sequence). Trimming removed 0 bases at V and 4 bases at J, with 7 bases between. The CDR3 consists of 13 residues. DNA for the CDR3: TGTGCCTGGAGTGTGCAGGGGAATCAGCCCCAGCATTTT. Its protein is CAWSVQGNQPQHF. Full variable domain (outside the CDR3, taken from reference TRBV30 and TRBJ1-5): SQTIHQWPATLVQPVGSPLSLECTVEGTSNPNLYWYRQAAGRGLQLLFYSVGIGQISSEVPQNLSASRPQDRQFILSSKKLLLSDSGFYLCAWSVQGNQPQHFGDGTRLSIL.

The chain uses TRBV9 and TRBJ2-5; TRBD2 agrees at 9 bases. Germline trimming cut 0 bases from V and 1 base from J; bases unmatched to any gene: 7. This CDR3 spans 17 amino acids. Germline loops: CDR1 SGDLS, CDR2 YYNGEE. CDR3 loop: CASSVDSLLAGQETQYF. CDR3 nucleotide sequence: TGTGCCAGCAGCGTAGACTCCTTACTAGCGGGCCAAGAGACCCAGTACTTC.

This sequence joins TRBV7-2 and TRBJ2-7; D not certain. V lost 3 bases and J 4 bases, leaving 10 bases between the germline ends. This CDR3 contains 13 residues. The V gene's germline CDR1 is SGHTA and CDR2 FQGNSA. In DNA, the CDR3 is TGTGCCAGCAGCTTCTTGGAACTATACGAGCAGTACTTC. It specifies CASSFLELYEQYF.

Comment on this clone: The same CDR3 arises from other DNA sequences in this sample as well. The rearrangement links TRBV6-1 to TRBJ1-5, with 9 bases that match TRBD1. V lost 2 bases, J lost 4 bases, and 3 bases stayed unmatched. Germline CDR1 is MNHNS and CDR2 is SASEGT. CDR3 length: 15 residues. CDR3 nucleotide sequence: TGTGCCAGCAGTGAACTTGACAGGGGGAATCAGCCCCAGCATTTT. Translation: CASSELDRGNQPQHF.

The sample holds one count of this clone. This chain connects TRBV2 to TRBJ1-1; no definite D call. There are 14 residues in the CDR3. V was shortened by 1 base and J by 0 bases, with 6 bases between the two germline ends. Germline V gene sequence: CDR1 SNHLY, CDR2 FYNNEI. CDR3 sequence: CASSEGAVNTEAFF. CDR3 sequence (DNA): TGTGCCAGCAGTGAAGGCGCGGTGAACACTGAAGCTTTCTTT.

CDR3 region: CASSTARLNTEAFF. In nucleotides, the CDR3 is TGTGCCAGCAGTACGGCCAGGCTGAACACTGAAGCTTTCTTT. The rearrangement joins TRBV27 to TRBJ1-1; D remains ambiguous. Germline V gene data show CDR1 as MNHEY and CDR2 as SMNVEV (reference sequence). The length of the CDR3 is 14 residues. The germline V and J ends were trimmed by 5 bases and 0 bases, with 10 bases remaining between them.

The chain combines TRBV28 with TRBJ1-6, with D maybe TRBD1 (6 bases). The CDR3 is 17 amino acids. Germline V gene lookup returns CDR1 MDHEN and CDR2 SYDVKM. Trimming removed 0 bases at V and 7 bases at J, with 16 bases between. The CDR3: CASSLWGRTDTNSPLHF. CDR3 in DNA: TGTGCCAGCAGTTTATGGGGTCGGACAGATACGAATTCACCCCTCCACTTT. The full variable domain, with the rest looked up from reference TRBV28 and TRBJ1-6, is DVKVTQSSRYLVKRTGEKVFLECVQDMDHENMFWYRQDPGLGLRLIYFSYDVKMKEKGDIPEGYSVSREKKERFSLILESASTNQTSMYLCASSLWGRTDTNSPLHFGNGTRLTVT.

CDR3 loop: CASSLEGDRGAFF. The CDR3 DNA sequence: TGTGCCAGCAGCTTAGAAGGGGACAGGGGGGCTTTCTTT. The rearrangement joins TRBV7-9 to TRBJ1-1, with TRBD1 matching 11 bases. V shed 1 base, J shed 11 bases, and the junction held 3 bases outside the gene matches. There are 13 residues in the CDR3. Germline assignment: CDR1 SEHNR and CDR2 FQNEAQ (reference sequence).

This clone was observed once. The CDR3 sequence: CASGSDRATEAFF. The CDR3 DNA follows: TGTGCCAGTGGATCGGACAGGGCGACTGAAGCTTTCTTT. The V call is TRBV25-1, the J call TRBJ1-1; 8 bases map to TRBD1. Trimming took 9 bases from V and 5 from J; bases not matched to a gene: 8. In germline, CDR1 is MGHDK, CDR2 SYGVNS. The CDR3 has 13 residues.

This clone has just a few counts. The chain employs TRBV6-5 and TRBJ1-1; D gene unclear. V shed 0 bases and J shed 5 bases, with 10 bases lying between them. The CDR3 has 14 amino acids. CDR1 is MNHEY and CDR2 is SVGAGI in the germline V gene. The CDR3 protein is CASSYSTPGTEAFF. CDR3 DNA sequence: TGTGCCAGCAGTTACTCGACACCGGGGACTGAAGCTTTCTTT.

The chain is built from TRBV2 and TRBJ1-2; 7 nucleotides agree with TRBD1. J lost 5 bases, V lost 4 bases, and 4 bases had no gene match. The CDR3 is 13 residues long. Germline V gene data show CDR1 as SNHLY and CDR2 as FYNNEI. CDR3 DNA sequence: TGTGCCAGCAGTGTAGCCAGGGGGTATGGCTACACCTTC. Residues: CASSVARGYGYTF.

CDR3 in DNA: TGCGCCAGCAGCCGCGGGGGTGGAGTAGGGATGAACACTGAAGCTTTCTTT. The encoded protein is CASSRGGGVGMNTEAFF. V gene TRBV5-1 combines with J gene TRBJ1-1, with TRBD1 as a possible D gene (5 bases). Germline V gives CDR1 SGHRS, CDR2 YFSETQ. CDR3 length: 17 amino acids. The V end was cut by 4 bases, the J end by 0 bases, with 19 bases between.